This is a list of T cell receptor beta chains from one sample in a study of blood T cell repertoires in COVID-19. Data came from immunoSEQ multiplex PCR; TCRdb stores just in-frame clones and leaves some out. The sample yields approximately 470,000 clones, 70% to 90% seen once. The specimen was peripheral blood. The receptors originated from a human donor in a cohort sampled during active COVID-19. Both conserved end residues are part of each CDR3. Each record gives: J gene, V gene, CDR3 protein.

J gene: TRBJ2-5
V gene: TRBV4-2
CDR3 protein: CASSRLAGTQETQYF

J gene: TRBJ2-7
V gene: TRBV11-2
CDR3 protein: CASSLSGTGGSEQYF

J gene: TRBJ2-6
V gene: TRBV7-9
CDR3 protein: CASSRQTGANVLTF

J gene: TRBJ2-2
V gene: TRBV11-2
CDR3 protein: CASRRTSGRRGSGELFF

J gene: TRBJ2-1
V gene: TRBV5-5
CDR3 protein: CASSWGASGSYNEQFF

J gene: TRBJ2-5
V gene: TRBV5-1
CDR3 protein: CASSRGHPPETQYF

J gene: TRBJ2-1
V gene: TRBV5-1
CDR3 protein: CASSLVSENEQFF

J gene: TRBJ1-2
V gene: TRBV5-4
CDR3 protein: CASSLGHGRDGYTF

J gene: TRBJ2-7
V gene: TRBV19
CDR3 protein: CASSISPGMGQGDEQYF

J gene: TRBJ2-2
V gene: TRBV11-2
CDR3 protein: CASSITSPPGELFF

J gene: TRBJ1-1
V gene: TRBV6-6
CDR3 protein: CASTTVGTEAFF

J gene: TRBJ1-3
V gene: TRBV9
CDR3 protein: CASSVAYAIGRYSGNTIYF

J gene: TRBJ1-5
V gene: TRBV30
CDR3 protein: CAWRSQGVNQPQHF

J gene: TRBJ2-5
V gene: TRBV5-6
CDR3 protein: CASSFYGSGRETQYF

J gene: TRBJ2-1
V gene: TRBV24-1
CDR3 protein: CATSVGQGRPYNEQFF

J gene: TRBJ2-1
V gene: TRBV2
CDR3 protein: CASSVTSGRARINEQFF

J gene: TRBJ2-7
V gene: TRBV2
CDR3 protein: CASSGPGISYEQYF

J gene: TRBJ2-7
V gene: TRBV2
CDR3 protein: CASSEGLAGAYEQYF

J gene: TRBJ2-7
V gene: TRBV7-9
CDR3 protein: CASSSPGSDEQYF

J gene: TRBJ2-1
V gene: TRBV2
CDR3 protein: CASRRVPNSYNEQFF

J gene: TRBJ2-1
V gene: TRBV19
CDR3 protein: CASSPRTSRANEQFF

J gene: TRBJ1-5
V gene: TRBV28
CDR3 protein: CASSLVRTDWFQPQHF

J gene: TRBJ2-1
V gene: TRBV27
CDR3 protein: CASSFWGGPYNEQFF

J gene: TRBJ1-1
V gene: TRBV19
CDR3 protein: CASSWGQRLNTEAFF

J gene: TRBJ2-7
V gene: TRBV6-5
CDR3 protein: CASSPGDAYEQYF

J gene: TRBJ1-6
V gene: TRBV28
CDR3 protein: CASTLGGGAGSPLHF

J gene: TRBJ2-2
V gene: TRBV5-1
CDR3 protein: CASRRDRNTGELFF

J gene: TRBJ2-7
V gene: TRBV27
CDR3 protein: CASSLFSGNEQYF

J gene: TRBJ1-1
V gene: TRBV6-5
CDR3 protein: CAITPSREATEAFF

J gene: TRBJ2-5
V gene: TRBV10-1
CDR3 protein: CAPGGELRDQYF

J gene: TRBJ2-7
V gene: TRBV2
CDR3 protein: CASSEARAREQYF

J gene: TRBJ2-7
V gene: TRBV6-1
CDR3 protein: CASSESAGGPPLEQYF

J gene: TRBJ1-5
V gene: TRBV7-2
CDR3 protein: CASSLGWEEFASNQPQHF

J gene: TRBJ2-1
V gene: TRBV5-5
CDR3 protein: CASSFMAGGINEQFF

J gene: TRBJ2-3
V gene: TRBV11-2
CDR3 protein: CASSSLLGSDTDTQYF

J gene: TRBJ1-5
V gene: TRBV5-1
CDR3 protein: CASSRGLNQPQHF

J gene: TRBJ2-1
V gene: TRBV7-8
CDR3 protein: CASSLRASGNIVNEQFF

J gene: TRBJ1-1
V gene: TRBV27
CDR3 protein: CASPTTHTEAFF

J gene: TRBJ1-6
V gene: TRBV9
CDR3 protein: CASSVAGVGNSPLHF

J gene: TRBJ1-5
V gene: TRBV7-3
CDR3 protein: CASSLNGRDQPQHF

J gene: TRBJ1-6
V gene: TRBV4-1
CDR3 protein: CASSHGESNSPLHF

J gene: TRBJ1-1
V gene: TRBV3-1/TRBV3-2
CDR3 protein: CASSPLLDGGARTEAFF

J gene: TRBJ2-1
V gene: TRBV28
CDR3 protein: CASSPGLPIDEQFF

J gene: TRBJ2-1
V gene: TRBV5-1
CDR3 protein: CASSSSGGQYNEQFF

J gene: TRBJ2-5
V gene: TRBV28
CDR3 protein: CASRVPRGSETQYF

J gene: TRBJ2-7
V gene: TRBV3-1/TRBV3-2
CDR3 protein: CASSQVVSSYEQYF

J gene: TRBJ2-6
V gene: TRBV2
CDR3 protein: CASKRGIKSSGANVLTF